This T cell receptor beta chain was sequenced during a study of human T cells and chemical hapten exposure. This clonotype was seen at least ten times. Time point denoted: patch test 2, 6 weeks after DPC sensitization. As for treatment: therapeutic diphenylcyclopropenone sensitization with weekly scalp DPC. From the RACE reads, TCRdb called clonotypes with MiXCR, one entry per CDR3 protein. The table lists approximately 87,000 distinct CDR3 sequences, roughly an eighth of them singletons. There are 13 residues in the CDR3. V was cut by 11 bases and J by 0 bases, with 8 bases left in between. Per germline, CDR1 MNHEY and CDR2 SVGAGI.

The starting material was whole blood, obtained in connection with sensitization to the hapten diphenylcyclopropenone (DPC). This receptor was taken from a woman between 35 and 50 years old with alopecia areata. Some clones in this sample may be carry-over from other donors' samples. The rearrangement joins TRBV6-5 to TRBJ2-6; tentatively, D is TRBD2 (5 bases). This chain's CDR3 is CASGGSGANVLTF. The CDR3 DNA reads TGTGCCTCCGGAGGCTCTGGGGCCAACGTCCTGACTTTC.